These 4 T cell receptor beta chains were all obtained from the same sample, sequenced in a study of blood T cells in healthy people across ages. Alongside a J-beta primer mix, a sample-barcoded 5' primer served in a second PCR lasting roughly 7 to 12 cycles. MiXCR, applied by TCRdb to the 5' RACE reads, yields one record per CDR3 protein. In the table there are 750,000 or so distinct CDR3 sequences, around 25% of which are singletons. The same data also went into a second study, on T cells of mothers and their children.

The sample comprised blood. The receptors were sampled from a boy younger than 18 in good health.

Only a few counts were recorded for this clonotype. The rearrangement joins TRBV6-1 to TRBJ2-7; TRBD1 agrees at 10 bases. This CDR3 has 13 residues. V dropped 3 bases and J dropped 5; count of bases not matched to a gene: 1. From germline, CDR1 is MNHNS and CDR2 SASEGT. CDR3 in DNA: TGTGCCAGCAGTGAGACAGGGGGCGACGAGCAGTACTTC. This sequence encodes CASSETGGDEQYF.

V is TRBV7-9 and J is TRBJ1-4, with 8 bases aligning to TRBD1. CDR1 is SEHNR and CDR2 is FQNEAQ in the germline V gene (reference sequence). The V gene end was trimmed by 4 bases and the J gene end by 7 bases; junction bases not matched to a gene: 17. This CDR3 comprises 18 residues. The CDR3 nucleotides are TGTGCCAGCAGCTACCCCGGGACAGGTTCAACTGGGGCTGAAAAACTGTTTTTT. It yields the protein CASSYPGTGSTGAEKLFF.

The gene calls are TRBV10-3 and TRBJ2-4; possibly TRBD2 for D (6 bases). V was clipped by 10 bases and J by 1 base, with 17 bases between them. The germline V gene has CDR1 ENHRY and CDR2 SYGVKD. This CDR3 region has 15 residues. The CDR3 bases are TGTGCCACCCGGAGGGATGATGGGGCCAAAAACATTCAGTACTTC. It is translated as CATRRDDGAKNIQYF.

The V call is TRBV7-3, the J call TRBJ2-3; no definite D call. This CDR3 has 14 amino acids. Between the trimmed V and J ends, which lost 2 bases and 4 bases, there was a span of 10 bases. Germline V gene data show CDR1 as SGHTA and CDR2 as FQGTGA. CDR3 loop: CASSLGRSSDTQYF. The CDR3 DNA follows: TGTGCCAGCAGCTTAGGCCGCTCATCAGATACGCAGTATTTT.